This T cell receptor beta chain emerged from a study of blood T cell repertoires in COVID-19. Authors' analysis steps: Estimates of nucleated cell counts were drawn from the amplification of reference gene primers. Profiled with immunoSEQ multiplex PCR; TCRdb holds only in-frame clones, not every one. V and J calls and clone size are those listed in that table; D and trimming were worked out from the DNA. The data hold around 97,000 clones, with about 83% observed a single time. Trimming took off 1 base at V and 10 bases at J, with 14 bases between the two ends. CDR1 and CDR2 (germline): SNHLY, FYNNEI. The CDR3 has 15 amino acids. There are a few counts of this clone.

Input material: peripheral blood. The chain couples TRBV2 to TRBJ1-6, with D tentatively TRBD1 (6 bases). The receptor was derived from a human donor in a cohort sampled during active COVID-19. The CDR3 reads CASSEGAGVGSPLHF. The DNA for the CDR3 is TGTGCCAGCAGTGAAGGGGCAGGGGTAGGATCACCCCTCCACTTT.